This paragraph covers one T cell receptor (beta chain) sequence. These data originate in a study of blood T cell repertoires in COVID-19. Across the study: Some COVID-19 samples were acute and others convalescent; all came from the United States, Italy and Spain. Sample material is recorded as cDNA or gDNA derived from T cells, B-cell-depleted T cells, or PBMCs.

This CDR3 is built from 12 residues. V was shortened by 5 bases and J by 5 bases, with 9 bases between the two germline ends. Germline V CDR1 and CDR2: DFQATT, SNEGSKA (reference sequence). Profiling relied on immunoSEQ multiplex PCR, and the TCRdb table lists in-frame clones only, not all of them. The table has 59,000 or so clones, over 80% seen once. The genes are TRBV20-1 and TRBJ1-4, with D perhaps TRBD1 (5 bases). The sequence derives from a human donor in a cohort sampled during active COVID-19. Sequences were obtained from peripheral blood. The DNA of the CDR3 is TGCAGTGCTGGTGACAGAAATGAAAAACTGTTTTTT. Translating it yields CSAGDRNEKLFF.